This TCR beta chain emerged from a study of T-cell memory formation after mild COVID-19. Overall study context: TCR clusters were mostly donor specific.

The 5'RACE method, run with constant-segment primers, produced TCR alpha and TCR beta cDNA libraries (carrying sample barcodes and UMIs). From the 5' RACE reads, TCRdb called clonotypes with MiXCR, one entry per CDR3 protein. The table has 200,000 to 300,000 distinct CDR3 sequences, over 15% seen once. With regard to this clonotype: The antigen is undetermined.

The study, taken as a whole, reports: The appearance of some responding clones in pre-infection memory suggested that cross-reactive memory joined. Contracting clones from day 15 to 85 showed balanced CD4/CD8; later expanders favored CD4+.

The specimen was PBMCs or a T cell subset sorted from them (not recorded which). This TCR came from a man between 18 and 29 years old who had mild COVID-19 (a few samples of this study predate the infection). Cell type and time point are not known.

The DNA for the CDR3 is TGTGCCAGCAGCTCCTTCGAAGAGACCCAGTACTTC. This gives the protein CASSSFEETQYF. The J gene is TRBJ2-5, the V gene TRBV7-2; unclear D gene. Germline V gene sequence: CDR1 SGHTA, CDR2 FQGNSA. The V gene lost 4 bases and the J gene lost 3 bases, with 6 bases spanning the gap. The CDR3 runs 12 residues.